Listed here are 21 T cell receptor beta chains from one sample, sequenced in a study of beta chain features in type 1 diabetes. Study conclusions and caveats: Patients with Type 1 diabetes showed moderately but significantly shorter TCRB CDR3s in all four CD4+ subsets.

Antigens of these TCRs are unknown. As every portion of the isolated RNA was reverse transcribed, the sequencing read expressed TCRB transcripts. Measured with immunoSEQ multiplex PCR; TCRdb has only the in-frame clones, and not every one. Here the sample spans a few hundred thousand clones, roughly 17% being singletons. The specimen sequenced was naive CD4+ T cells from blood. The receptor source for this set is a man aged 25-40 years with type 1 diabetes.

In this sample, this clone turned up a few times. The chain recombines TRBV10-3 with TRBJ2-3; D assignment may be TRBD1 or TRBD2 (5 bases each). Germline assignment: CDR1 ENHRY and CDR2 SYGVKD. CDR3 length: 15 residues. Deletions cut 4 bases from V and 4 bases from J, with 15 bases between. The CDR3 sequence: CAISVGTPGADTQYF. Written as DNA, the CDR3 is TGTGCCATCAGTGTTGGGACCCCCGGGGCAGATACGCAGTATTTT.

A note on this clone: Within the sample, other DNA sequences also encode this same CDR3. The chain links TRBV5-1 to TRBJ2-5, with D possibly matching TRBD1 (5 bases). The CDR3 runs 14 residues. Trimming removed 0 bases at V and 3 bases at J, with 9 bases between. Per germline, CDR1 SGHRS and CDR2 YFSETQ. CDR3 nucleotides: TGCGCCAGCAGCTTGGCGACAGCAGAAGAGACCCAGTACTTC. Residues: CASSLATAEETQYF.

The gene calls are TRBV25-1 and TRBJ2-1; 16 nucleotides line up with TRBD2. With V trimmed by 3 bases and J by 13 bases, 6 bases remained unmatched. Germline loops: CDR1 MGHDK, CDR2 SYGVNS. This CDR3 comprises 15 residues. In DNA form, the CDR3 reads TGTGCCAGCAGTGACTCCGGGACTAGCGGGAGGGCACAGTTCTTC. It encodes CASSDSGTSGRAQFF. The full variable domain, with the rest looked up from reference TRBV25-1 and TRBJ2-1, is EADIYQTPRYLVIGTGKKITLECSQTMGHDKMYWYQQDPGMELHLIHYSYGVNSTEKGDLSSESTVSRIRTEHFPLTLESARPSHTSQYLCASSDSGTSGRAQFFGPGTRLTVL.

This clone came up a few times. The chain couples TRBV5-4 to TRBJ2-2; 7 nucleotides match TRBD2. V lost 3 bases and J lost 5; bases outside the gene matches: 10. This CDR3 has 16 amino acids. Germline CDR1 reads SGHNT; CDR2 reads YYREEE (reference sequence). The CDR3 spells CASSSQAGVGTGELFF. The CDR3 nucleotides are TGTGCCAGCAGCTCCCAGGCGGGGGTAGGGACCGGGGAGCTGTTTTTT.

This chain uses TRBV7-6 with TRBJ2-7; the D gene is possibly TRBD2 (7 bases). Trimming shortened V by 2 bases and J by 6 bases, and 20 bases separated the two germline ends. The CDR3 covers 16 residues. Germline CDR1 reads SGHVS; CDR2 reads FNYEAQ. The CDR3 DNA follows: TGTGCCAGCAGCTTACCCTCGGGGGGCGGGAAATCCGAGCAGTACTTC. Protein sequence: CASSLPSGGGKSEQYF.

The rearrangement uses TRBV5-1 and TRBJ2-2; D gene unclear. Germline V gene sequence: CDR1 SGHRS, CDR2 YFSETQ. The CDR3 has 18 amino acids. The V end was cut by 2 bases, the J end by 1 base, with 18 bases between. The CDR3 nucleotides are TGCGCCAGCAGCTTCCCTTTTTATGGAGAAAGGAACACCGGGGAGCTGTTTTTT. It encodes CASSFPFYGERNTGELFF.

There are a few counts of this clone. The gene calls are TRBV7-9 and TRBJ2-1; the match to TRBD2 covers 10 bases. Germline V gives CDR1 SEHNR, CDR2 FQNEAQ (reference sequence). The CDR3 runs to 17 residues. V lost 3 bases to trimming and J lost 7 bases; unmatched junction nucleotides: 12. The CDR3 DNA follows: TGTGCCAGCAGCTTCGTAGCGGCTAGCGGGAGTATGAATGAGCAGTTCTTC. As protein: CASSFVAASGSMNEQFF.

There are a few counts of this clone. This chain joins TRBV15 and TRBJ2-1, with a tentative D call TRBD2 (6 bases). Germline-derived CDR1 and CDR2 are LNHNV and YYDKDF (reference sequence). The CDR3 sequence is 18 residues long. Trimming stripped 1 base from V and 2 bases from J, with 18 bases between. CDR3 region: CATSRAPRAAGPYNEQFF. The CDR3, as DNA: TGTGCCACCAGCAGAGCTCCAAGAGCGGCGGGACCCTACAATGAGCAGTTCTTC.

V gene TRBV28 combines with J gene TRBJ1-1, with D tentatively TRBD1 (6 bases). The CDR3 sequence is 13 residues long. Per the germline V gene, CDR1 is MDHEN and CDR2 is SYDVKM. Trimming took off 8 bases at V and 1 base at J, with 11 bases between the two ends. The CDR3 spells CASGDTANTEAFF. The CDR3 DNA is TGTGCCAGCGGGGACACAGCGAACACTGAAGCTTTCTTT.

V and J are TRBV30 and TRBJ2-5; tentative D call: TRBD2 (5 bases). This CDR3 has 11 amino acids. The V end was cut by 8 bases, the J end by 5 bases, with 12 bases between. CDR1 and CDR2 (germline): GTSNPN, SVGIG (reference sequence). This CDR3 is CALEVRETQYF. CDR3 sequence (DNA): TGTGCCCTGGAGGTCCGCGAGACCCAGTACTTC.

A remark on this clone: A junction end diverges from the germline sequence, so it may reflect a read error. This chain connects TRBV7-7 to TRBJ2-7, with unresolved D. CDR1 is SSHAT, CDR2 FNYEAQ, per germline (reference sequence). CDR3 length: 15 amino acids. CDR3 amino acids: CASSPGLGRNYEQYF. The DNA of the CDR3 is TGTGCTAGCAGCCCTGGCTTGGGTCGTAACTACGAGCAGTACTTC.

This clone turned up a few times. The rearrangement joins TRBV28 to TRBJ2-3, with D maybe TRBD2 (5 bases). The V gene's germline CDR1 is MDHEN and CDR2 SYDVKM. V gave up 7 bases and J gave up 2 bases, with 19 bases separating them. The length of the CDR3 is 16 residues. CDR3 nucleotides: TGTGCCAGCACCCCTACCGGGAATCCACTCACAGATACGCAGTATTTT. It is translated as CASTPTGNPLTDTQYF.

As DNA, the CDR3 is TGTGCCAGCAGCTTATTCACCAAGGACTACGAGCAGTACTTC. Its translation is CASSLFTKDYEQYF. The rearrangement uses TRBV7-2 and TRBJ2-7; no firm D call. The CDR3 runs 14 residues. Trimming left V 2 bases short and J 3 bases short, with 11 bases between. The germline V gene encodes CDR1 SGHTA and CDR2 FQGNSA.

This clone was picked up a small number of times. V and J are TRBV28 and TRBJ2-1, with TRBD1 as a possible D gene (6 bases). This CDR3 is built from 10 residues. V lost 6 bases to trimming and J lost 10 bases, with 7 bases between them. CDR1 and CDR2 from the germline V gene are MDHEN and SYDVKM. Here the CDR3 reads CASRRGEQFF. CDR3 in DNA: TGTGCCAGCAGGAGGGGGGAGCAGTTCTTC.

This clone was detected only a few times. V gene TRBV6-5 combines with J gene TRBJ2-5; D is uncertain. The CDR3 length is 11 residues. Germline-derived CDR1 and CDR2 are MNHEY and SVGAGI. Between the trimmed V and J ends, which lost 6 bases and 2 bases, there was a span of 4 bases. This CDR3 is CASRFQETQYF. The CDR3 coding sequence is TGTGCCAGCAGGTTTCAAGAGACCCAGTACTTC.

Details on this clone: The same CDR3 arises from other DNA sequences in this sample as well. The CDR3: CASSLDYEQYF. CDR3 nucleotide sequence: TGTGCCAGCAGTCTAGATTACGAGCAGTACTTC. The rearrangement links TRBV28 to TRBJ2-7, with unresolved D. This CDR3 has 11 amino acids. The V gene's germline CDR1 is MDHEN and CDR2 SYDVKM. Trimming removed 5 bases from V and 4 bases from J, with 6 bases in between.

This clone was counted between two and nine times. The chain links TRBV9 to TRBJ2-1; D is tentatively TRBD1 or TRBD2 (5 bases each). V lost 0 bases, J lost 7 bases, and 11 bases lay in between. This CDR3 contains 14 residues. Germline values: CDR1 SGDLS, CDR2 YYNGEE. CDR3 nucleotides: TGTGCCAGCAGCGTAGAGAGGGACGGTAATGAGCAGTTCTTC. Translation: CASSVERDGNEQFF.

The sample holds a few counts of this clone. This chain joins TRBV29-1 and TRBJ2-1, with TRBD2 identical over 11 bases. Germline V gene lookup returns CDR1 SQVTM and CDR2 ANQGSEA. This CDR3 is 14 amino acids long. Trimming at V came to 2 bases and at J to 10 bases, leaving 7 bases not matched to a gene. CDR3 loop: CSVELRLAGREQFF. DNA for the CDR3: TGCAGCGTTGAATTGCGACTAGCGGGACGGGAGCAGTTCTTC.

This clone was detected a few times. The V gene is TRBV29-1, the J gene TRBJ2-1; a weak D match, TRBD2 (5 bases). The ends were cut back, 5 bases at V and 5 bases at J, with 16 bases in the middle. This CDR3 has 14 amino acids. Per germline, CDR1 SQVTM and CDR2 ANQGSEA. The CDR3 reads CSVLPPGLNNEQFF. CDR3 nucleotide sequence: TGCAGCGTTTTACCACCGGGGTTGAACAATGAGCAGTTCTTC.

This chain joins TRBV11-1 and TRBJ2-4; D gene unclear. Deletions cut 0 bases from V and 6 bases from J, with 12 bases between. Germline values: CDR1 SGHAT, CDR2 FQDESV (reference sequence). The CDR3 covers 15 residues. The CDR3 loop reads CASSLAMGSTNIQYF. CDR3 sequence (DNA): TGTGCCAGCAGCTTAGCTATGGGATCCACAAACATTCAGTACTTC.

This clone was detected only a few times. The V gene is TRBV9, the J gene TRBJ1-4, with a tentative D call TRBD1 (6 bases). The ends were cut back, 3 bases at V and 0 bases at J, with 15 bases in the middle. This CDR3 has 17 residues. CDR1 SGDLS and CDR2 YYNGEE come from the germline V gene. In DNA form, the CDR3 reads TGTGCCAGCAGCGCCGCAGGGGACCTTGCAACTAATGAAAAACTGTTTTTT. This encodes CASSAAGDLATNEKLFF.